These 19 T cell receptor beta chains were sequenced from one sample in a study of cytomegalovirus exposure and HLA in healthy donors. The PCR used 60 Vbeta and 13 Jbeta primers. Profiling relied on immunoSEQ multiplex PCR, and the TCRdb table lists in-frame clones only, not all of them. The repertoire includes about 120,000 clones, around 75% of them detected once, and roughly 0.87% sits in the top ten. The sequenced sample was PBMCs. Source of these receptors: a young woman in good health and CMV-seronegative.

This clone was seen more than once but under ten times. This chain joins TRBV30 and TRBJ2-7, with D possibly TRBD2 on 5 matching bases. V was cut by 3 bases and J by 2 bases, with 17 bases left in between. In germline, CDR1 is GTSNPN, CDR2 SVGIG (reference sequence). This CDR3 has 15 residues. Here the CDR3 reads CAWSASGWGTYEQYF. The CDR3 DNA reads as TGTGCCTGGAGCGCCTCGGGGTGGGGTACCTACGAGCAGTACTTC.

CDR3 bases: TGTGCCAGCAGCTTAGCCGGGATGGGAGGATTCGCCGAGACCCAGCATTTT. Its protein is CASSLAGMGGFAETQHF. The J gene is TRBJ1-5, the V gene TRBV7-8; D uncertain. The germline gives CDR1 SGHVS, CDR2 FQNEAQ. This CDR3 contains 17 residues. The V and J ends lost 0 bases and 11 bases respectively, with 23 bases between them.

V usage is TRBV4-3 and J usage is TRBJ2-2; 8 bases fit TRBD1. Losses at the gene ends were 3 bases for V and 1 base for J; bases not matched to a gene: 4. This CDR3 has 16 amino acids. CDR1 and CDR2 from the germline V gene are LGHNA and YSLEER. Here the CDR3 reads CASSQAGTGNTGELFF. The CDR3 bases are TGCGCCAGCAGCCAGGCCGGGACAGGGAACACCGGGGAGCTGTTTTTT.

The V and J genes are TRBV15 and TRBJ1-1, with no clear D. In germline, CDR1 is LNHNV, CDR2 YYDKDF (reference sequence). CDR3 length equals 11 residues. Trimming pared 1 base from V and 9 bases from J, leaving 6 bases between. The CDR3 protein is CATSRGVKAFF. The DNA of the CDR3 is TGTGCCACCAGCAGAGGAGTTAAAGCTTTCTTT.

CDR3 amino acids: CASSLLGGGHRTEAFF. CDR3 in DNA: TGTGCCAGCAGTCTATTGGGCGGGGGTCACAGGACTGAAGCTTTCTTT. The chain links TRBV4-2 to TRBJ1-1; D perhaps matches TRBD1 (5 bases). This CDR3 spans 16 amino acids. Trimming stripped 6 bases from V and 5 bases from J, with 22 bases between. Germline assignment: CDR1 LGHNA and CDR2 YNFKEQ.

The rearrangement joins TRBV30 to TRBJ1-1; D unclear. Germline V gives CDR1 GTSNPN, CDR2 SVGIG (reference sequence). This CDR3 has 15 amino acids. V was trimmed by 7 bases and J by 6 bases, leaving 24 bases between them. CDR3 residues: CASIFSGGLEPEAFF. In nucleotides, the CDR3 is TGTGCCTCGATTTTTTCCGGCGGCCTCGAGCCTGAAGCTTTCTTT.

This clone was observed a few times. The chain employs TRBV4-1 and TRBJ2-3; 13 bases agree with TRBD2. Germline lookup yields CDR1 MGHRA and CDR2 YSYEKL. This CDR3 has 18 amino acids. V trimming: 4 bases; J trimming: 4 bases; junction bases outside the gene matches: 11. The CDR3 reads CASSPGLAGVLPSDTQYF. The CDR3 bases are TGCGCCAGCAGCCCCGGACTAGCGGGAGTTCTACCGTCAGATACGCAGTATTTT.

The V and J genes are TRBV6-4 and TRBJ1-2; D is undetermined. V lost 0 bases and J lost 4, with 15 bases in between. Germline V lookup: CDR1 MRHNA, CDR2 SNTAGT. The CDR3 extends over 16 amino acids. CDR3 in amino acids: CASSDSRSPLLYGYTF. As DNA, the CDR3 is TGTGCCAGCAGTGACTCGAGGAGCCCGCTCCTCTATGGCTACACCTTC.

The chain carries TRBV7-9 and TRBJ1-3, with 9 bases fitting TRBD1. Germline lookup yields CDR1 SEHNR and CDR2 FQNEAQ (reference sequence). The V and J ends lost 4 bases and 5 bases, in that order; junction bases with no gene match: 15. This CDR3 spans 18 amino acids. CDR3 residues: CASSSLYQDRGYRNTIYF. The CDR3 DNA is TGTGCCAGCAGCTCACTTTACCAAGACAGGGGGTATCGAAACACCATATATTTT.

The chain joins TRBV9 to TRBJ2-7; D remains ambiguous. Germline V lookup: CDR1 SGDLS, CDR2 YYNGEE. The CDR3 is made up of 14 amino acids. V was cut by 4 bases and J by 3 bases, with 14 bases left in between. The CDR3 is CASSPPGEHYEQYF. CDR3 sequence (DNA): TGTGCCAGCAGCCCACCCGGAGAGCACTACGAGCAGTACTTC.

The chain employs TRBV27 and TRBJ1-4; D is possibly TRBD1 (6 bases). This CDR3 contains 17 residues. The germline gives CDR1 MNHEY, CDR2 SMNVEV (reference sequence). Trimming removed 2 bases from V and 1 base from J, with 14 bases in between. CDR3: CASSLGGAGETNEKLFF. The DNA of the CDR3 is TGTGCCAGCAGTTTAGGGGGGGCAGGGGAAACTAATGAAAAACTGTTTTTT.

The chain links TRBV6-1 to TRBJ2-5, with D tentatively TRBD2 (5 bases). The length of the CDR3 is 13 residues. Germline CDR1 reads MNHNS; CDR2 reads SASEGT. Trimming stripped 2 bases from V and 2 bases from J, with 6 bases between. Here the CDR3 reads CASSERLQETQYF. CDR3 nucleotides: TGTGCCAGCAGTGAAAGACTACAAGAGACCCAGTACTTC.

This clone was seen only once. This chain links TRBV12-5 with TRBJ2-7; TRBD1 matches at 8 bases. There are 17 residues in the CDR3. Unmatched junction bases numbered 7, after V lost 0 bases and J lost 0 bases. Germline V gives CDR1 LGHNT, CDR2 FRNRAP. CDR3 sequence (DNA): TGTGCTAGTGGTTTGGTACTGGGACAGGACCCCTCCTACGAGCAGTACTTC. Its protein product is CASGLVLGQDPSYEQYF. The full variable domain, rest sourced from reference TRBV12-5 and TRBJ2-7, is DARVTQTPRHKVTEMGQEVTMRCQPILGHNTVFWYRQTMMQGLELLAYFRNRAPLDDSGMPKDRFSAEMPDATLATLKIQPSEPRDSAVYFCASGLVLGQDPSYEQYFGPGTRLTVT.

The rearrangement uses TRBV12-5 and TRBJ1-1; perhaps TRBD1 as D (5 bases). The V end was cut by 0 bases, the J end by 10 bases, with 12 bases between. The CDR3 has 13 residues. Germline CDR1 reads LGHNT; CDR2 reads FRNRAP. The DNA of the CDR3 is TGTGCTAGTGGTTTGGTAAACAGTGGGGCAGCTTTCTTT. It translates to CASGLVNSGAAFF.

The sample holds a few counts of this clone. The gene calls are TRBV28 and TRBJ2-7; D might be TRBD2 (6 bases). Trimming left V 2 bases short and J 0 bases short, with 23 bases between. The germline V gene encodes CDR1 MDHEN and CDR2 SYDVKM. The CDR3 loop spans 19 amino acids. The CDR3 here is CASSLRGTFSLISSYEQYF. The CDR3 DNA reads as TGTGCCAGCAGTTTAAGAGGGACTTTCTCACTAATTAGCTCCTACGAGCAGTACTTC.

This clone has just a few counts. The CDR3 is CASSARQENTEAFF. In nucleotides, the CDR3 is TGTGCCAGCAGCGCCCGACAGGAGAACACTGAAGCTTTCTTT. This chain uses TRBV9 with TRBJ1-1, with D possibly matching TRBD1 (6 bases). Between the trimmed V and J ends, which lost 3 bases and 1 base, there was a span of 10 bases. The CDR3 is made up of 14 amino acids. CDR1 is SGDLS and CDR2 is YYNGEE in the germline V gene.

This chain links TRBV27 with TRBJ1-1; D perhaps matches TRBD1 (5 bases). The CDR3 has 16 residues. The germline V gene encodes CDR1 MNHEY and CDR2 SMNVEV (reference sequence). The V end was cut by 4 bases, the J end by 0 bases, with 15 bases between. The CDR3 region is CASSSNPTRVNTEAFF. In DNA, the CDR3 is TGTGCCAGCAGTTCGAATCCAACCAGGGTGAACACTGAAGCTTTCTTT.

This clone came up once. The chain uses TRBV30 and TRBJ2-7; D not certain. CDR1 GTSNPN and CDR2 SVGIG come from the germline V gene (reference sequence). Trimming left V 5 bases short and J 1 base short, with 6 bases between. This CDR3 spans 11 amino acids. The CDR3 nucleotides are TGTGCCTGGGGCAGATCCTACGAGCAGTACTTC. This encodes CAWGRSYEQYF. The variable domain in full, with the rest retrieved from reference TRBV30 and TRBJ2-7, is SQTIHQWPATLVQPVGSPLSLECTVEGTSNPNLYWYRQAAGRGLQLLFYSVGIGQISSEVPQNLSASRPQDRQFILSSKKLLLSDSGFYLCAWGRSYEQYFGPGTRLTVT.

The rearrangement links TRBV7-9 to TRBJ1-4, with TRBD1 matching 8 bases. Germline V gene sequence: CDR1 SEHNR, CDR2 FQNEAQ (reference sequence). This CDR3 region has 14 residues. V shed 11 bases, J shed 0 bases, and the junction held 5 bases outside the gene matches. The CDR3 sequence: CAGGQDPTNEKLFF. The CDR3 coding sequence is TGTGCCGGGGGACAGGATCCAACTAATGAAAAACTGTTTTTT.